This T cell receptor (beta chain) was captured in a study of blood T cell repertoires in COVID-19. Study-wide context: COVID-19 samples from acute and convalescent phases originated in the United States, Italy and Spain.

V shed 6 bases and J 1 base; nucleotides not matched to a gene: 9. Germline CDR1 is KGHSH and CDR2 is LQKENI. CDR3 length equals 17 residues. The repertoire was sequenced with immunoSEQ multiplex PCR; TCRdb's copy has only in-frame clones and lacks some. The profile shows approximately 450,000 clones, 80% to 90% of them singletons. The TCR sequence derives from a man aged 25 to 40 who had recovered from COVID-19. Sequenced sample: PBMCs or T cells enriched from blood (not recorded which). The genes are TRBV18 and TRBJ2-3, with 11 bases that match TRBD2. CDR3 loop: CASSPNLLAGGTDTQYF. For the CDR3, the DNA is TGTGCCAGCTCGCCGAACTTACTAGCGGGAGGCACAGATACGCAGTATTTT.